The rows below give T cell receptor beta chains drawn from one sample of a study of blood T cell repertoires in COVID-19. Assay used: immunoSEQ multiplex PCR; TCRdb lists only in-frame clones, some missing. The table has 120,000 or so clones, roughly 80% seen once. The sequencing sample was made of peripheral blood. All receptors come from a middle-aged man with acute or convalescent COVID-19. Both conserved end residues are part of each CDR3. The D gene is left open where the match is weak. Some rows have no size entry. The others give once, few or many, or a class for an expanded clone.

TRBD1,TRBV29-1,-,TRBJ2-1,CSVLRDRAYNEQFF,TGCAGCGTCCTGCGGGACAGGGCCTACAATGAGCAGTTCTTC
TRBD1,TRBV29-1,-,TRBJ1-2,CSAGTGNYGYTF,TGCAGCGCCGGGACAGGGAACTATGGCTACACCTTC
-,TRBV6-5,few,TRBJ2-7,CASSAGTGVYEQYF,TGTGCCAGCAGCGCCGGGACTGGAGTCTACGAGCAGTACTTC
-,TRBV19,once,TRBJ2-1,CASSLANEQFF,TGTGCCAGTAGTTTAGCGAATGAGCAGTTCTTC
-,TRBV15,-,TRBJ1-1,CATSRDQRANTEAFF,TGTGCCACCAGCAGAGATCAGCGGGCGAACACTGAAGCTTTCTTT
-,TRBV7-9,-,TRBJ1-1,CASSLGGRGRTSGTEAFF,TGTGCCAGCAGCTTAGGGGGCAGGGGAAGGACGAGTGGCACTGAAGCTTTCTTT
TRBD2,TRBV27,-,TRBJ2-7,CASSLAGDYEQYF,TGTGCCAGCAGTTTAGCGGGAGATTACGAGCAGTACTTC
-,TRBV9,-,TRBJ2-2,CASSRSDTGELFF,TGTGCCAGCAGCCGTAGTGACACCGGGGAGCTGTTTTTT
TRBD1,TRBV5-1,-,TRBJ1-2,CASSLSGGSYGYTF,TGCGCCAGCAGCTTGTCAGGGGGCAGTTATGGCTACACCTTC
TRBD2,TRBV24-1,-,TRBJ2-1,CATSAVAGVGEQFF,TGTGCCACCTCGGCGGTAGCGGGAGTCGGTGAGCAGTTCTTC
TRBD2,TRBV5-1,-,TRBJ2-7,CASGTGGPPYEQYF,TGCGCCAGCGGAACGGGAGGGCCCCCCTACGAGCAGTACTTC
-,TRBV4-1,-,TRBJ1-2,CASSSSNYGYTF,TGCGCCAGCAGCTCTTCTAACTATGGCTACACCTTC